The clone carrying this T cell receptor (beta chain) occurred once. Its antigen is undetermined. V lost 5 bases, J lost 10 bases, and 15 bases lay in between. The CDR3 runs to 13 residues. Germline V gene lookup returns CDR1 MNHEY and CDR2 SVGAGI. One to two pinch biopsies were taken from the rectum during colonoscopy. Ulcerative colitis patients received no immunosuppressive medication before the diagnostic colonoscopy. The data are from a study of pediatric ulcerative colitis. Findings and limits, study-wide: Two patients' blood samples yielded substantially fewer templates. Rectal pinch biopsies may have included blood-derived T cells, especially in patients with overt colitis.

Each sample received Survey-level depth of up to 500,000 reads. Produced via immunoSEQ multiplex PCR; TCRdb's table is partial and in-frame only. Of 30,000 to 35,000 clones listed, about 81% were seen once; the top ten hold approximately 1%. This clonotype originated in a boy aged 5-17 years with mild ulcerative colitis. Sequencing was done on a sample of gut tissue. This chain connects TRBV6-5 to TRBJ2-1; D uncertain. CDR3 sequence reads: CASSGQVPWEQFF. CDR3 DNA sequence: TGTGCCAGCAGTGGCCAGGTCCCATGGGAGCAGTTCTTC.